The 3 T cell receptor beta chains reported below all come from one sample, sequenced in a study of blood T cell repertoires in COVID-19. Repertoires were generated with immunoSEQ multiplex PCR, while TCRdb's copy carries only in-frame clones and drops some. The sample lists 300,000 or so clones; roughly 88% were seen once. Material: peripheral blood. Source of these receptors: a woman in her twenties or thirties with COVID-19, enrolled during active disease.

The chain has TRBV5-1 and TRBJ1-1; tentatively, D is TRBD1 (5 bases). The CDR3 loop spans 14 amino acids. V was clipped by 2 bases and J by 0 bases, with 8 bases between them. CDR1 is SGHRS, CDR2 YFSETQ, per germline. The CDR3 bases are TGCGCCAGCAGCTTCGGGGGTCTGAACACTGAAGCTTTCTTT. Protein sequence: CASSFGGLNTEAFF.

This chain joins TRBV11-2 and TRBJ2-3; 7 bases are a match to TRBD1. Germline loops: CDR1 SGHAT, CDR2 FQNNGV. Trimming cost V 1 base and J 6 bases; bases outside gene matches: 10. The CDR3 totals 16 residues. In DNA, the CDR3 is TGTGCCAGCAGCTTAGGTATGGACAGGCGTGTGGATACGCAGTATTTT. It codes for CASSLGMDRRVDTQYF.

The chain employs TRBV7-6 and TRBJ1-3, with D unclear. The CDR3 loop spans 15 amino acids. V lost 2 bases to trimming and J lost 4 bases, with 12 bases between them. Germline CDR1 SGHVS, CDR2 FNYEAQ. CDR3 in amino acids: CASSLSPRGGNTIYF. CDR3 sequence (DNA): TGTGCCAGCAGCTTATCGCCGAGAGGGGGAAACACCATATATTTT.